This TCR beta chain came from a study of OX40 agonist ivuxolimab in advanced cancers. On the study more broadly: Aged roughly 23 to 79 with a mean of roughly 65 years, they were 75% to 85% male. Whole-study findings and limits: Those patients achieving a partial response at 0.1-3.0 mg/kg showed among the lowest clonal expansion.

As to this clone: The antigen is undetermined.

Here immunoSEQ multiplex PCR was the method, and the copy in TCRdb shows in-frame clones only, minus some. This table holds about 12,000 clones, more than 75% found once. The receptor's source is an adult with an advanced solid tumor such as melanoma, head and neck, liver or kidney cancer. The sample in question was CD4+ or CD8+ T cells sorted from blood, obtained in a trial of the OX40 agonist ivuxolimab.

The CDR3 here is CASRLRVEGTGELFF. The CDR3 nucleotides are TGTGCCAGCAGACTCAGGGTAGAGGGCACCGGGGAGCTGTTTTTT. The V and J genes are TRBV6-5 and TRBJ2-2; D possibly matches TRBD1 or TRBD2 (5 bases each). CDR1 is MNHEY and CDR2 is SVGAGI in the germline V gene. This CDR3 comprises 15 residues. The germline V and J ends were trimmed by 6 bases and 4 bases, with 15 bases remaining between them.